The 9 T cell receptor beta chains given below trace back to one sample, sequenced in a study of shared clonotypes between healthy human individuals. Clones were sequenced by immunoSEQ multiplex PCR, and TCRdb holds only the in-frame ones, with some missing. The table includes about 2.1 million clones, about 93% detected once. CD8 cells regarded as naive lacked CD45RO, were positively chosen for CCR7, and omitted terminally differentiated effector memory CD45RA+ cells. Sequencing input: naive CD8+ T cells from PBMCs. These receptor sequences come from a man between 18 and 35 years old in good health. Some clones in this sample may be carry-over from other donors' samples.

This clone appeared once. This chain uses TRBV9 with TRBJ2-6, with D perhaps TRBD2 (6 bases). Trimming shortened V by 4 bases and J by 0 bases, and 17 bases separated the two germline ends. Germline CDR1 is SGDLS and CDR2 is YYNGEE. The length of the CDR3 is 18 residues. CDR3 sequence: CASSTRRGSYSGANVLTF. DNA of the CDR3: TGTGCCAGCAGCACGCGGCGGGGATCATACTCTGGGGCCAACGTCCTGACTTTC. Together with reference TRBV9 and TRBJ2-6, the CDR3 gives the full variable domain: DSGVTQTPKHLITATGQRVTLRCSPRSGDLSVYWYQQSLDQGLQFLIQYYNGEERAKGNILERFSAQQFPDLHSELNLSSLELGDSALYFCASSTRRGSYSGANVLTFGAGSRLTVL.

This clone was seen once. This specimen includes other DNA sequences encoding the same CDR3. The chain joins TRBV7-9 to TRBJ2-7; perhaps TRBD2 as D (6 bases). Germline CDR1 is SEHNR and CDR2 is FQNEAQ (reference sequence). CDR3 length equals 13 residues. Trimming pared 3 bases from V and 2 bases from J, leaving 8 bases between. The CDR3 bases are TGTGCCAGCAGCTTTGGAGGGACCTACGAGCAGTACTTC. Translation gives CASSFGGTYEQYF.

This sequence joins TRBV4-3 and TRBJ2-5; tentative D call: TRBD2 (6 bases). TRBJ2-7 explains the end of the DNA better; the J call may be wrong. The CDR3 length is 15 residues. From germline, CDR1 is LGHNA and CDR2 YSLEER. This chain's CDR3 is CASSQAPGSGDEQYF. The DNA for the CDR3 is TGCGCCAGCAGCCAAGCCCCCGGGAGTGGTGACGAGCAGTACTTC.

This chain connects TRBV9 to TRBJ1-1; 7 bases agree with TRBD1. Germline V gene lookup returns CDR1 SGDLS and CDR2 YYNGEE. Trimming at V came to 2 bases and at J to 4 bases, leaving 11 bases not matched to a gene. There are 16 residues in the CDR3. In DNA, the CDR3 is TGTGCCAGCAGCGTTGCAGGGGGTAGAATTGGCACTGAAGCTTTCTTT. Protein product: CASSVAGGRIGTEAFF.

Concerning this clone itself: At the DNA level, this CDR3 is encoded by other sequences in the same sample as well. The chain joins TRBV29-1 to TRBJ2-7; D may be TRBD1 or TRBD2 (5 bases each). The V gene's germline CDR1 is SQVTM and CDR2 ANQGSEA. CDR3 length: 12 residues. Between the trimmed V and J ends, which lost 7 bases and 2 bases, there was a span of 12 bases. As DNA, the CDR3 is TGCAGCGCCGGGGACGGCACCTACGAGCAGTACTTC. It is translated as CSAGDGTYEQYF.

The CDR3, as DNA: TGTGCCAGCAGTTTACCCTCTGAAATAGCAACTAATGAAAAACTGTTTTTT. It codes for CASSLPSEIATNEKLFF. The chain has TRBV28 and TRBJ1-4; D remains unclear. CDR1 MDHEN and CDR2 SYDVKM come from the germline V gene. The CDR3 has 17 residues. V dropped 2 bases and J dropped 0 bases, with 13 bases sitting between them.

This chain uses TRBV28 with TRBJ1-5; D call uncertain. The CDR3 has 15 residues. V was cut by 6 bases and J by 4 bases, with 16 bases left in between. CDR1 and CDR2 (germline): MDHEN, SYDVKM. The CDR3 is CASSSSSYGNQPQHF. The CDR3 region has the DNA TGTGCCAGCAGCTCATCTTCATACGGTAATCAGCCCCAGCATTTT. The full variable domain, completed using reference TRBV28 and TRBJ1-5, is DVKVTQSSRYLVKRTGEKVFLECVQDMDHENMFWYRQDPGLGLRLIYFSYDVKMKEKGDIPEGYSVSREKKERFSLILESASTNQTSMYLCASSSSSYGNQPQHFGDGTRLSIL.

The chain uses TRBV29-1 and TRBJ2-1; 11 bases map to TRBD2. The germline V gene has CDR1 SQVTM and CDR2 ANQGSEA. V shed 3 bases, J shed 7 bases, and the junction held 2 bases outside the gene matches. The CDR3 consists of 13 residues. This chain's CDR3 is CSVEPSGRNEQFF. The CDR3 DNA sequence: TGCAGCGTTGAGCCTAGCGGGAGGAATGAGCAGTTCTTC.

The J gene is TRBJ2-5, the V gene TRBV7-6; D gene uncertain. The closer fit of TRBJ2-7 to the DNA end suggests the J call may be wrong. The CDR3 is 13 residues long. Germline V lookup: CDR1 SGHVS, CDR2 FNYEAQ. The CDR3: CASSLASPYEQYF. CDR3 sequence (DNA): TGTGCCAGCAGCTTAGCCTCACCCTACGAGCAGTACTTC.